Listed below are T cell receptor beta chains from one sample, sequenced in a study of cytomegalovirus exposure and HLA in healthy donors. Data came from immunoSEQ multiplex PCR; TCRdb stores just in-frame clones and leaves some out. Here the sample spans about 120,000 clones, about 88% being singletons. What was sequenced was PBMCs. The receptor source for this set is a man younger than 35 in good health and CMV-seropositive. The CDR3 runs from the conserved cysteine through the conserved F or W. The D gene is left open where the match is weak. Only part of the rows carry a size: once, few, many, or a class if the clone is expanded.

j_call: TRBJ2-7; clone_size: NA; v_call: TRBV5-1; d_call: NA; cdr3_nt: TGCGCCAGCAGCTTGACGACCGCGGAAAACGAGCAGTACTTC; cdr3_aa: CASSLTTAENEQYF
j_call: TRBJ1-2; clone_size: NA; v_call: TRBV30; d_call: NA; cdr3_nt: TGTGCCTGGCTCCCTTACAGAGAATATGGCTACACCTTC; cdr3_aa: CAWLPYREYGYTF
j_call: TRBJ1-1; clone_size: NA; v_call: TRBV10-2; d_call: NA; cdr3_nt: TGCGCCAGCAGTGTCGCAGGGTTGAACACTGAAGCTTTCTTT; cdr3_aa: CASSVAGLNTEAFF
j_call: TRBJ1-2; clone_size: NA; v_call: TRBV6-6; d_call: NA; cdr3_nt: TGTGCCAGCAGTTCCCCGGGCTACGGGGGCTATGGCTACACCTTC; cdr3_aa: CASSSPGYGGYGYTF
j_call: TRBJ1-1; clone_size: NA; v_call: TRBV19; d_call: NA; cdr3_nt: TGTGCCAGTAGTATTGGCGGAGAACTTAACACTGAAGCTTTCTTT; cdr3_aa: CASSIGGELNTEAFF
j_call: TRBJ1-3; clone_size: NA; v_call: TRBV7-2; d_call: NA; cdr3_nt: TGTGCCACCCGTGAGGGAATAGCTGGAAACACCATATATTTT; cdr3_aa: CATREGIAGNTIYF
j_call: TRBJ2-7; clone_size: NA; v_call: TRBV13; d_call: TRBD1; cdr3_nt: TGTGCCAGCAGCTTCTCTTCGACAGGGGGATACGAGCAGTACTTC; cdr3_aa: CASSFSSTGGYEQYF
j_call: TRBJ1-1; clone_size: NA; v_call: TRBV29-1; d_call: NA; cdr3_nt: TGCAGCGTTGAAGAGTGGGAGGGACACCCCCAAGCTTTCTTT; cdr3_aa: CSVEEWEGHPQAFF
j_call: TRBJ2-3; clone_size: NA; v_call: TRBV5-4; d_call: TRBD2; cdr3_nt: TGTGCCAGCAGCCCGAAGGTTGGCGGGGGGATCACAGATACGCAGTATTTT; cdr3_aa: CASSPKVGGGITDTQYF
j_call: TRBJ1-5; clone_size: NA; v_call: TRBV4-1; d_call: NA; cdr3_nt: TGCGCCAGCAGCCCAGGGAGGGGCCAGCCCCAGCATTTT; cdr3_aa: CASSPGRGQPQHF
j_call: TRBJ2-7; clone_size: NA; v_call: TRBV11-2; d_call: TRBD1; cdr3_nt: TGTGCCAGCAGCAGAAGGGACAGCTCCTACGAGCAGTACTTC; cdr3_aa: CASSRRDSSYEQYF
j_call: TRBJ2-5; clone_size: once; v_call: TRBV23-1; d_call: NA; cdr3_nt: TGCGCCAGCGAACAGGCCCAGACCCAGTACTTC; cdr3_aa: CASEQAQTQYF
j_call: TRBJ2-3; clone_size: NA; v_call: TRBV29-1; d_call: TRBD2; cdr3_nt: TGCAGCGTCGGGACTAGCGACACAGATACGCAGTATTTT; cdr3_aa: CSVGTSDTDTQYF
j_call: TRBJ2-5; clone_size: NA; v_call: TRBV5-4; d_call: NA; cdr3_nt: TGTGCCAGCAGCTCAGGGGGGTTTATTCGTGAGACCCAGTACTTC; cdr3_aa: CASSSGGFIRETQYF
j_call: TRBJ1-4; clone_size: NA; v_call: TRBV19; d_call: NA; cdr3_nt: TGTGCCAGTAGTAGTGAGGGTCGTGAAAAACTGTTTTTT; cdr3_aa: CASSSEGREKLFF
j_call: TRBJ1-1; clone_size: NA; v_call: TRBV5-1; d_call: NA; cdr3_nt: TGCGCCAGCAGCTTTCTAAGGGAGGGGAACACTGAAGCTTTCTTT; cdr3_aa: CASSFLREGNTEAFF
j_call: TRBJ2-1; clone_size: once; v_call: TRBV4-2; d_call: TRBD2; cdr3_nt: TGTGCCAGCAGCCCAAATGATCTAGCGGGGGCCTCCTCCGCCAATGAGCAGTTCTTC; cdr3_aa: CASSPNDLAGASSANEQFF
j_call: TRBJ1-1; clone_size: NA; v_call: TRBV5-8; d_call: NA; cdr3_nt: TGTGCCAGCAGCCCGGAGGGTTTCCGGTTGGGCACTGAAGCTTTCTTT; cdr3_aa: CASSPEGFRLGTEAFF
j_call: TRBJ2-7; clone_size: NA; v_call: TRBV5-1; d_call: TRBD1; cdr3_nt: TGCGCCAGCAGCTTGGTTTGGCAGGGGGCTAAAGAGCAGTACTTC; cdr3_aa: CASSLVWQGAKEQYF
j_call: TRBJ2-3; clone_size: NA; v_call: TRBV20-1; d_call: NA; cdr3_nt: TGCAGTGCTAGGCAAGACACCCAAGGGTATTTT; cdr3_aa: CSARQDTQGYF
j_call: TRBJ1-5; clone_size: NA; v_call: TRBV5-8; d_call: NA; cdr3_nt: TGTGCCAGCAGCCTTTACAGGGAAAATCAGCCCCAGCATTTT; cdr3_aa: CASSLYRENQPQHF
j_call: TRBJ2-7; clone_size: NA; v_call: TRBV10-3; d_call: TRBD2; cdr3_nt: TGTGCCATCAACCCGGGGGGGCCCGTCGAGCAGTACTTC; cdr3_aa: CAINPGGPVEQYF
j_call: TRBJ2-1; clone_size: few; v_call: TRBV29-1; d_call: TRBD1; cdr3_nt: TGCAGCGTTGAAGATCCAACATGGGACAGGGGAATCAATGAGCAGTTCTTC; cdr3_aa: CSVEDPTWDRGINEQFF
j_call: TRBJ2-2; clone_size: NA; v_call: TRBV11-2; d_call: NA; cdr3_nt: TGTGCCAGCAGCCAAAGACATGACACCGGGGAGCTGTTTTTT; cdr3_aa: CASSQRHDTGELFF
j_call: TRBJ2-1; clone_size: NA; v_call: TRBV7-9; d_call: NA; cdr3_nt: TGTGCCAGCACCACTACAAGGGGTCGGGGGGCAGAAAACAATGAGCAGTTCTTC; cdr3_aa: CASTTTRGRGAENNEQFF
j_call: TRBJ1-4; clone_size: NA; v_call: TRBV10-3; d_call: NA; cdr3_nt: TGTGCCATCAGTGAGTCTAGTCCACCAAATGAAAAACTGTTTTTT; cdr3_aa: CAISESSPPNEKLFF
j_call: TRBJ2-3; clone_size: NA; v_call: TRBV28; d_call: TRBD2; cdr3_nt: TGTGCCAGCAGTTTGAGTCGGGGGGGCGTGAATACGCAGTATTTT; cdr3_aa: CASSLSRGGVNTQYF
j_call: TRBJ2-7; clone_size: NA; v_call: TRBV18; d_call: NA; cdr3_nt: TGTGCCAGCTCCATCGGGTACTCCTACGAGCAGTACTTC; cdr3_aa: CASSIGYSYEQYF
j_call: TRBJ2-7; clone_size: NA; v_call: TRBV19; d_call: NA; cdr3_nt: TGTGCCAGTAGTATAGATTCAGGACAGAAAGCCTACGAGCAGTACTTC; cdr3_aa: CASSIDSGQKAYEQYF